This TCR beta chain was obtained from a study of T cells in Graves' hyperthyroidism and ophthalmopathy. Whole-study results and caveats: Blood samples included most of the expanded thyroid clonotypes exceeding 0.001. It was a median approximately 6.9 months before onset that the model predicted ophthalmopathy.

From germline, CDR1 is SGHRS and CDR2 YFSETQ. There are 15 residues in the CDR3. As for this clonotype: Its antigen is unidentified. One junction end does not reproduce the germline sequence, and a read error may be involved.

RNA transcripts yielded amplified TCR beta CDR3 regions. HTBI primers were the set used in a first-round RT-PCR of the TCR CDR3. TCRdb reprocessed the multiplex PCR reads via MiXCR and lists one record per CDR3 protein. In the table there are about 400,000 distinct CDR3 sequences, roughly an eighth of which are singletons. This chain links TRBV5-1 with TRBJ1-1, with D possibly TRBD1 on 5 matching bases. The TCR was taken from a woman aged 18-35 years with Graves' hyperthyroidism. Sequenced material: blood. The chain's CDR3 is CASSLQSARASEASF. The CDR3 DNA sequence: TGCGCCAGCAGCTTGCAATCAGCCAGGGCCTCTGAAGCTTCCTTT. Full variable domain (missing parts from reference TRBV5-1 and TRBJ1-1): KAGVTQTPRYLIKTRGQQVTLSCSPISGHRSVSWYQQTPGQGLQFLFEYFSETQRNKGNFPGRFSGRQFSNSRSEMNVSTLELGDSALYLCASSLQSARASEASFGQGTRLTVV.